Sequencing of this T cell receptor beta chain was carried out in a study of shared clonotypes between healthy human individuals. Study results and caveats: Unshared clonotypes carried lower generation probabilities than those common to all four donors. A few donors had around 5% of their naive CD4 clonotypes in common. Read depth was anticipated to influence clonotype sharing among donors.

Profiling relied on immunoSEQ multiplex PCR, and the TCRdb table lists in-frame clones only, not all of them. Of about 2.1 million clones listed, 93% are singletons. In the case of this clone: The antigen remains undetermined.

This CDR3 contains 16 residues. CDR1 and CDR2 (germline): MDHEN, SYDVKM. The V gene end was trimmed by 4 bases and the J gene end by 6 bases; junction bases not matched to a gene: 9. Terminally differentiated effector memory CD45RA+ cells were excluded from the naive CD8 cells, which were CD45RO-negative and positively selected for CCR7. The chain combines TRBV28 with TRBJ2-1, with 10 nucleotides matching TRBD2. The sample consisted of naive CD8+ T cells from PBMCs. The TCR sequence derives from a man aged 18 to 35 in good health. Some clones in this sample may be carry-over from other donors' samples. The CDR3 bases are TGTGCCAGCAGTTCGCCAAGCGGGAGGGCCGGCAATGAGCAGTTCTTC. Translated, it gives CASSSPSGRAGNEQFF.